This TCR beta chain is drawn from a study of cytomegalovirus exposure and HLA in healthy donors. PCR amplification relied on 60 Vbeta primers (plus 13 Jbeta primers). Assay: immunoSEQ multiplex PCR; the TCRdb copy retains only in-frame clones and omits some. The sample holds a few hundred thousand clones, over 60% seen once. This clone was picked up one time. Its antigen is as yet unknown. Study findings and constraints: With further analysis later on, most CMV-associated TCR beta chains appeared HLA-restricted. Among TCR beta chains, those listed as cytomegalovirus-associated numbered some 170.

CDR3 size: 15 residues. Unmatched junction bases numbered 2, after V lost 2 bases and J lost 2 bases. Germline loops: CDR1 PRHDT, CDR2 FYEKMQ (reference sequence). This chain joins TRBV13 and TRBJ2-2, with TRBD1 matching 7 bases. The sequencing input was PBMCs. This clonotype originated in a man aged 18 to 30 in good health and CMV-seronegative. The CDR3 is CASSLRQGNTGELFF. The CDR3 nucleotides read TGTGCCAGCAGCTTAAGACAGGGAAACACCGGGGAGCTGTTTTTT.